The 18 T cell receptor beta chains reported below all come from one sample, sequenced in a study of blood T cell repertoires in COVID-19. The method was immunoSEQ multiplex PCR; TCRdb's version includes in-frame clones alone and lacks a portion of them. This table has around 700,000 clones, approximately 90% appearing once. What was sequenced was peripheral blood. The source is a woman between 18 and 29 years old with acute or convalescent COVID-19.

V and J are TRBV9 and TRBJ1-1, with no clear D. The CDR3 runs 12 residues. Trimming removed 3 bases at V and 11 bases at J, with 14 bases between. Germline V gives CDR1 SGDLS, CDR2 YYNGEE. CDR3 loop: CASSALGTGAFF. CDR3 bases: TGTGCCAGCAGCGCTTTAGGCACCGGGGCTTTCTTT.

The chain has TRBV5-1 and TRBJ2-1; perhaps TRBD2 as D (5 bases). Germline V lookup: CDR1 SGHRS, CDR2 YFSETQ. V lost 5 bases and J lost 3, with 12 bases in between. The CDR3 consists of 14 residues. CDR3 sequence (DNA): TGCGCCAGCAGTCGGGGTTCTTACTACAATGAGCAGTTCTTC. Translated: CASSRGSYYNEQFF. Based on the CDR3 plus reference TRBV5-1 and TRBJ2-1, the full variable domain is KAGVTQTPRYLIKTRGQQVTLSCSPISGHRSVSWYQQTPGQGLQFLFEYFSETQRNKGNFPGRFSGRQFSNSRSEMNVSTLELGDSALYLCASSRGSYYNEQFFGPGTRLTVL.

The chain carries TRBV5-1 and TRBJ2-5; D might be TRBD2 (6 bases). CDR3 length: 14 amino acids. Germline CDR1 is SGHRS and CDR2 is YFSETQ. The germline V and J ends were trimmed by 6 bases and 4 bases, with 16 bases remaining between them. The DNA for the CDR3 is TGCGCCAGCACTCCTGGGGGGAAAGGAGAGACCCAGTACTTC. Its protein is CASTPGGKGETQYF. Variable domain in full (rest from reference TRBV5-1 and TRBJ2-5): KAGVTQTPRYLIKTRGQQVTLSCSPISGHRSVSWYQQTPGQGLQFLFEYFSETQRNKGNFPGRFSGRQFSNSRSEMNVSTLELGDSALYLCASTPGGKGETQYFGPGTRLLVL.

The chain couples TRBV15 to TRBJ2-7; 9 bases line up with TRBD1. Germline V gives CDR1 LNHNV, CDR2 YYDKDF (reference sequence). V lost 5 bases to trimming and J lost 4 bases; unmatched junction nucleotides: 6. The CDR3 runs to 14 residues. CDR3 bases: TGTGCCACCAGCCGACAGGGGGGCTCTTACGAGCAGTACTTC. Protein product: CATSRQGGSYEQYF.

The rearrangement links TRBV18 to TRBJ1-2, with D possibly TRBD1 on 5 matching bases. The V and J ends lost 6 bases and 4 bases respectively, with 9 bases between them. The CDR3 covers 12 residues. Germline CDR1 and CDR2: KGHSH and LQKENI. In DNA, the CDR3 is TGTGCCAGCTCCGGGGGTTCCTATGGCTACACCTTC. The encoded protein is CASSGGSYGYTF.

The chain is built from TRBV18 and TRBJ1-5, with D maybe TRBD1 (5 bases). The CDR3 has 14 amino acids. Looked up from germline, CDR1 is KGHSH and CDR2 is LQKENI. V was trimmed by 6 bases and J by 7 bases, leaving 16 bases between them. DNA of the CDR3: TGTGCCAGCTCCCCCCAGGGCAGGGTCCAGCCCCAGCATTTT. It codes for CASSPQGRVQPQHF.

The rearrangement links TRBV4-1 to TRBJ2-3; possibly TRBD1 for D (6 bases). Looked up from germline, CDR1 is MGHRA and CDR2 is YSYEKL. CDR3 length: 14 residues. Trimming shortened V by 2 bases and J by 6 bases, and 12 bases separated the two germline ends. The CDR3 sequence is CASSQPNRADTQYF. The CDR3 DNA follows: TGCGCCAGCAGCCAACCTAACAGGGCGGATACGCAGTATTTT.

The chain has TRBV7-2 and TRBJ2-7; 8 bases agree with TRBD1. The CDR3 covers 17 residues. Trimming at V came to 5 bases and at J to 2 bases, leaving 14 bases not matched to a gene. The germline CDR1 and CDR2 sequences are SGHTA and FQGNSA. CDR3 in amino acids: CASSHTWGRDRPYEQYF. As DNA, the CDR3 is TGTGCCAGCAGCCACACCTGGGGTAGGGACAGGCCCTACGAGCAGTACTTC.

The genes are TRBV18 and TRBJ2-7; a possible D gene is TRBD1 (5 bases). The CDR3 runs to 13 residues. The V gene lost 0 bases and the J gene lost 6 bases, with 9 bases spanning the gap. The germline V gene encodes CDR1 KGHSH and CDR2 LQKENI. The CDR3 sequence: CASSPPSGREQYF. In nucleotides, the CDR3 is TGTGCCAGCTCACCACCTTCAGGGCGCGAGCAGTACTTC.

The rearrangement links TRBV5-5 to TRBJ2-7, with D perhaps TRBD1 (6 bases). Per germline, CDR1 SGHKS and CDR2 YYEKEE (reference sequence). Trimming removed 4 bases from V and 3 bases from J, with 14 bases in between. The CDR3 covers 14 residues. As DNA, the CDR3 is TGTGCCAGCAGCCTCACAGGGTCGGGCTACGAGCAGTACTTC. Its translation is CASSLTGSGYEQYF.

The genes are TRBV12-5 and TRBJ1-2; D perhaps matches TRBD1 (6 bases). Looked up from germline, CDR1 is LGHNT and CDR2 is FRNRAP. Trimming removed 2 bases from V and 11 bases from J, with 21 bases in between. This CDR3 is built from 15 residues. The CDR3, as DNA: TGTGCTAGTGGTTTGATACCTCGACAGGATGCAATATACACCTTC. This translates into CASGLIPRQDAIYTF.

The chain couples TRBV6-5 to TRBJ2-3, with D uncertain. Germline V CDR1 and CDR2: MNHEY, SVGAGI. This CDR3 comprises 14 residues. Trimming left V 0 bases short and J 0 bases short, with 4 bases between. The CDR3 DNA sequence: TGTGCCAGCAGTTACTCCTTCAGCACAGATACGCAGTATTTT. Translation: CASSYSFSTDTQYF.

This clone has a single count. This CDR3 is CATSDPGQGLTGELFF. CDR3 sequence (DNA): TGTGCCACCAGTGATCCCGGACAGGGACTCACCGGGGAGCTGTTTTTT. The chain links TRBV24-1 to TRBJ2-2; 8 nucleotides line up with TRBD1. From germline, CDR1 is KGHDR and CDR2 SFDVKD. The CDR3 is 16 amino acids. V was pared by 3 bases and J by 4 bases, with 6 bases of the junction left unmatched.

This chain uses TRBV6-2 or TRBV6-3 with TRBJ2-2; 8 nucleotides line up with TRBD1. J was trimmed by 3 bases and V by 6 bases; bases with no gene match: 12. Germline values: CDR1 MNHEY, CDR2 SVGEGT. The CDR3 sequence is 17 residues long. In DNA form, the CDR3 reads TGTGCCAGCAGCATGTCAGGGGGCTTAATTTACACCGGGGAGCTGTTTTTT. It codes for CASSMSGGLIYTGELFF.

The chain recombines TRBV24-1 with TRBJ2-7; 7 positions agree with TRBD1. CDR3 length: 15 amino acids. Per the germline V gene, CDR1 is KGHDR and CDR2 is SFDVKD. The J segment lost 2 bases and the V segment lost 3 bases, leaving 6 bases of the junction unmatched. Here the CDR3 reads CATSDPRDSTYEQYF. The CDR3 DNA follows: TGTGCCACCAGTGATCCCAGGGACAGCACCTACGAGCAGTACTTC.

A few counts support this clone. V gene TRBV5-1 combines with J gene TRBJ1-6; D is ambiguous. The V and J ends lost 3 bases and 9 bases respectively, with 13 bases between them. The CDR3 contains 14 residues. CDR1 and CDR2 (germline): SGHRS, YFSETQ. The CDR3 loop reads CASSWATRGSPLHF. The CDR3 DNA reads TGCGCCAGCAGCTGGGCCACTCGTGGTTCACCCCTCCACTTT.

This clone has more than one count but fewer than ten. The chain recombines TRBV7-9 with TRBJ2-2; D gene uncertain. Germline V gene lookup returns CDR1 SEHNR and CDR2 FQNEAQ (reference sequence). With 2 bases removed from V and 3 bases from J, the gap between germline ends came to 10 bases. The CDR3 covers 15 residues. The CDR3 is CASSLRVGYTGELFF. CDR3 nucleotides: TGTGCCAGCAGCTTACGGGTTGGGTACACCGGGGAGCTGTTTTTT.

CDR3 loop: CASSAGRVGQPQHF. The CDR3 bases are TGTGCCAGCAGTGCTGGCAGGGTAGGGCAGCCCCAGCATTTT. The chain joins TRBV2 to TRBJ1-5; possible D gene TRBD1, 5 bases. The germline V gene encodes CDR1 SNHLY and CDR2 FYNNEI. Trimming removed 4 bases at V and 7 bases at J, with 14 bases between. CDR3 length: 14 amino acids. Together with reference TRBV2 and TRBJ1-5, the CDR3 gives the full variable domain: EPEVTQTPSHQVTQMGQEVILRCVPISNHLYFYWYRQILGQKVEFLVSFYNNEISEKSEIFDDQFSVERPDGSNFTLKIRSTKLEDSAMYFCASSAGRVGQPQHFGDGTRLSIL.